This TCR beta chain was profiled in a study of T cell clonotyping in hematopoietic cell transplantation (dated by TCRdb to the early 2020s). For the wider study: Pretransplant samples from recipients were collected after cytoreduction. A total of 135 blood samples were collected in the study from approximately 34 consecutive transplant recipients and their related donors. Patient recruitment ran from late 2015 to January 2017, and follow-up continued until late 2020 or death.

The immunoSEQ assay, a bias-controlled multiplex PCR using V- and J-specific primers, was used to amplify TCR beta CDR3 regions from genomic DNA. A second PCR step added a proprietary barcode and Illumina adapter sequences to the CDR3 amplicons. An Illumina MiSeq instrument was used for sequencing of the CDR3 libraries. In the paper's pipeline: Export and quality control were done with immunoSEQ Analyzer 3.0, while downstream analyses used R Bioconductor and Immunarch. Only productive rearrangements in the normalized downsampled data set were used to calculate repertoire metrics. In the normalized cohort, clonotypes with more than 5 templates were defined as pathologically expanded. The Inverse Simpson Index was used to measure repertoire diversity. CMV-specificity analyses were carried out on the non-normalized data set to capture all clonotypes. TCRdb provides this immuneACCESS table in a form limited to in-frame rearrangements. Some clones are lacking; in checked studies, under half of them reflect an unresolved V gene, and why the rest are absent is not known. Clonal size and the V and J genes are those of that table, whereas D and trimming came from the DNA. The sample contains 75,000 to 95,000 clones, about 96% of them found a single time. The ten largest clones add up to around 1.7% of the sample.

Points the paper makes about the study in general: After transplant, TCR diversity in recipients dropped, and pathologically expanded clonotypes increased progressively from day 30 to day 180. Only a small fraction of recipient repertoires overlapped donor repertoires, with over 97% appearing de novo at the given depth. Sample size was limited, and cells were not sorted, so CD4 and CD8 repertoire contributions could not be separated. Broader posttransplant TCR repertoire diversity was predicted by donor and pretransplant recipient Inverse Simpson Index values.

Of note for this clone: Its antigen target is currently unknown. No clone much larger than this one lies a single base away; base qualities are absent.

Taken with the paper, the label for time point translates to: recipient sample about 28 days before transplant, after cytoreduction. Blood from recipients was drawn roughly 28 days before transplant, then again at days 30, 100 and 180 after transplant. Using Nuclei Lysis Solution, genomic DNA was extracted from unfractionated peripheral blood mononuclear cells that were either fresh or cryopreserved. Including cysteine and phenylalanine, the CDR3 has 15 amino acids. Only the CDR3 region is kept as DNA, spanning 45 bases read in frame from base 1. CDR1 and CDR2, looked up from the germline V gene, are SGHRS and YFSETQ. Trimming takes 3 bases off V and 3 bases off J; junction bases not matched to a gene: 6.

This specimen consisted of peripheral blood mononuclear cells, obtained before stem cell transplant. The clonotype originates from a woman between 45 and 65 years old with acute myeloid leukemia. Some clones in this sample may be carry-over from other donors' samples. The V and J segments used are TRBV5-1 and TRBJ2-7; 10 of the junction bases match TRBD2. The nucleotides read TGCGCCAGCAGCTCACTAGCGGGATCAAACTACGAGCAGTACTTC. Its product reads: CASSSLAGSNYEQYF. With the portions outside the CDR3 filled from the reference TRBV5-1 and TRBJ2-7 genes, the complete variable region becomes KAGVTQTPRYLIKTRGQQVTLSCSPISGHRSVSWYQQTPGQGLQFLFEYFSETQRNKGNFPGRFSGRQFSNSRSEMNVSTLELGDSALYLCASSSLAGSNYEQYFGPGTRLTVT.